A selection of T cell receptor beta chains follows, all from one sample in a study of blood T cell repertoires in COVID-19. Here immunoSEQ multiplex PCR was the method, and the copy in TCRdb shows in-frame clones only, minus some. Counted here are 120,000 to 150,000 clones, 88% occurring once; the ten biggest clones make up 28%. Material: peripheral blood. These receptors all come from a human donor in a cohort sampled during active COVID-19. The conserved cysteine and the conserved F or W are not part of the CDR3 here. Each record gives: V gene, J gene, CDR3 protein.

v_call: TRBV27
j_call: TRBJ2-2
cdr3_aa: ASSSRDTGELF

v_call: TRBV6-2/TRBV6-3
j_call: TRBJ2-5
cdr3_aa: ASSWAGGQETQY

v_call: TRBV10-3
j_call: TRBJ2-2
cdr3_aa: AISESVGAGGELF

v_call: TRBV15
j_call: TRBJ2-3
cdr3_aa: ATSSTWGGTDTQY

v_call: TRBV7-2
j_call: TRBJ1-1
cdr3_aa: ASSFTGTGITEAF

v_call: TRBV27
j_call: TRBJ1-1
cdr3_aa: ASSLLGQGITEAF

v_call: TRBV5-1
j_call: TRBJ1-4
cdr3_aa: ASSPGPDTQNEKLF

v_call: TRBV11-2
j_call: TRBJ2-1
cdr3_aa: ASSLRSYNEQF

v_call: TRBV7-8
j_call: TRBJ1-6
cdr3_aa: ASSLSPGQGLPLH

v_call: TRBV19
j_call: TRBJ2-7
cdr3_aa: ASSITQGPSYEQY

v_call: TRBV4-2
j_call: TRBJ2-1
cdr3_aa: ASSQAGQGAYNEQF

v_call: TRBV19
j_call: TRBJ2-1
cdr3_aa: ASSIQGWNEQF

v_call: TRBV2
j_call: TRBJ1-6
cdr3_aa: ATRPDFTPLH

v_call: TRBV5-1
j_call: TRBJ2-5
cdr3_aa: ASSFGAGSQY

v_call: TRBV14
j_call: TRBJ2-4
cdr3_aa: ASSPRAWGQRNIQY

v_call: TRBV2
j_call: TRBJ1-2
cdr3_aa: ASSIQGATGYT

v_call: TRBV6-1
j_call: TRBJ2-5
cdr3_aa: ASSLSGGAGETQY

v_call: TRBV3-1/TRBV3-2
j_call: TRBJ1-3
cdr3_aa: ASSQLSANTIY

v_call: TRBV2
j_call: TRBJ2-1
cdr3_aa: ASSEASVYNEQF

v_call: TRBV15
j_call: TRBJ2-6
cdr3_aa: ATSRGDRFSSGANVLT

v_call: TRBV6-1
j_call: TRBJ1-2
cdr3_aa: ASSEARRGKGYT

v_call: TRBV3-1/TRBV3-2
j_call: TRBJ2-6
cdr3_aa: ASSQGGAWANVLT

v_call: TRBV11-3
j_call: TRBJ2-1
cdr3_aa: ASSFGQGRGQF

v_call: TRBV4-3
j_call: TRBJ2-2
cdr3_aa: ASSLGQGRTGELF

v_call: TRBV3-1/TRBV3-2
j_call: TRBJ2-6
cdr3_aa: ASSQSSAGANVLT

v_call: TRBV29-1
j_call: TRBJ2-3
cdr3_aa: STNGAGGTDTQY

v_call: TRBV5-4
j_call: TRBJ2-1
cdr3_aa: ASSFGQYNEQF

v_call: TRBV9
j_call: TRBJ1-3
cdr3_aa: ASSVRQGRPGNTIY

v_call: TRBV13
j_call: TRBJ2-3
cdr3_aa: ASSPFTDTQY

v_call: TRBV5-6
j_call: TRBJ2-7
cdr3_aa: ASSMGTRDRSYEQY

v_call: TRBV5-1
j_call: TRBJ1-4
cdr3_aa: ASSLGQLNEKLF